This TCR beta chain stems from a study of T cells in Graves' hyperthyroidism and ophthalmopathy. Study-level points and caveats: Most thyroid-expanded clonotypes above 0.001 were also found in blood.

Amplified regions were TCR beta CDR3 sequences from RNA transcripts. During a first-round RT-PCR of the TCR CDR3, the HTBI primer set was used. MiXCR was run by TCRdb on the multiplex PCR reads, yielding one entry per CDR3 protein. Of fewer than 600,000 distinct CDR3 sequences listed, 12% to 15% are singletons. This clonotype appeared a few times. The antigen is not known. Germline-derived CDR1 and CDR2 are LNHNV and YYDKDF (reference sequence). Trimming cost V 0 bases and J 4 bases; bases outside gene matches: 9. This CDR3 has 17 residues. Those with hyperthyroidism were 18 to 65 years old, newly diagnosed, and ill for under 2 months. Lactation, pregnancy, other autoimmune disease or uncontrolled infection led to exclusion of patients. Extraction of PBMCs used 8 to 10 ml of fresh peripheral blood.

The chain links TRBV15 to TRBJ2-1; TRBD2 agrees at 7 bases. The sample comprised blood. This clonotype was obtained from a woman between 35 and 50 years old with Graves' hyperthyroidism. For the CDR3, the DNA is TGTGCCACCAGCAGAGATCGCGGGAGAGTCCCTTACAATGAGCAGTTCTTC. This codes for CATSRDRGRVPYNEQFF.